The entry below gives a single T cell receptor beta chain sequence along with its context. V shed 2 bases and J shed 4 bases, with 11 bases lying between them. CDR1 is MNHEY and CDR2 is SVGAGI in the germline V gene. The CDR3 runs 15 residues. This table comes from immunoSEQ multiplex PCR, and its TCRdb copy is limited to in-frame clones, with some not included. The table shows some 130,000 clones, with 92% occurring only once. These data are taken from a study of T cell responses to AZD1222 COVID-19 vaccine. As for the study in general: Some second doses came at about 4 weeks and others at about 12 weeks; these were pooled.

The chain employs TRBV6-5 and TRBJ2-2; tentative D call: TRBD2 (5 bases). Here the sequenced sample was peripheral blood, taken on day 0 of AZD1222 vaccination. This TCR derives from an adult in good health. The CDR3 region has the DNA TGTGCCAGCAGTTACGCCGGAGCGGCCACCGGGGAGCTGTTTTTT. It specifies CASSYAGAATGELFF.